One T cell receptor beta chain is described in this entry. This entry comes from a study of blood T cell repertoires in COVID-19. Original analysis: Using reference gene primer amplification, nucleated cell counts were estimated. Repertoires were generated with immunoSEQ multiplex PCR, while TCRdb's copy carries only in-frame clones and drops some. The V and J calls and the clone size are those of that table, but D and trimming were determined from the DNA. The sample lists about 42,000 clones; 85% were seen once. CDR1 is SEHNR, CDR2 FQNEAQ, per germline (reference sequence). The CDR3 has 15 residues. Trimming shortened V by 3 bases and J by 12 bases, and 21 bases separated the two germline ends.

This receptor was taken from a man in his forties or fifties with active COVID-19. V gene TRBV7-9 combines with J gene TRBJ2-1; D perhaps matches TRBD2 (5 bases). Sequencing was performed on peripheral blood. The CDR3 sequence is CASSLFGLPADGQFF. Here the CDR3 DNA reads TGTGCCAGCAGCTTGTTTGGACTTCCGGCAGACGGGCAGTTCTTC.